The 4 T cell receptor beta chains listed next were all sequenced from one sample in a study of shared clonotypes between healthy human individuals. Only in-frame clones appear in the TCRdb table, and some are missing; sequencing was by immunoSEQ multiplex PCR. The repertoire consists of 2 million to 2.5 million clones, with approximately 96% occurring once and the leading ten covering roughly 0.13%. The sample was naive CD4+ T cells sorted from blood. Stated subset: CD45RA+ positively selected. All receptors derive from a man aged 18-30 years in good health.

The chain couples TRBV6-5 to TRBJ1-1; no firm D call. Trimming left V 4 bases short and J 6 bases short, with 9 bases between. CDR3 length equals 12 residues. CDR1 is MNHEY and CDR2 is SVGAGI in the germline V gene. The CDR3 region is CASSSPRAEAFF. Written as DNA, the CDR3 is TGTGCCAGCAGTTCCCCCCGGGCTGAAGCTTTCTTT.

This chain uses TRBV18 with TRBJ2-2, with 9 positions matching TRBD2. This CDR3 comprises 15 residues. Germline assignment: CDR1 KGHSH and CDR2 LQKENI. J was trimmed by 2 bases and V by 4 bases; bases with no gene match: 2. CDR3 amino acids: CASSRLAANTGELFF. CDR3 sequence (DNA): TGTGCCAGCTCACGACTAGCGGCTAACACCGGGGAGCTGTTTTTT.

The CDR3 DNA reads TGTGCCAGCAGCTGGGCCAGGGAATATGAAGCTTTCTTT. This translates into CASSWAREYEAFF. This rearrangement joins TRBV11-3 to TRBJ1-1, with D perhaps TRBD1 (5 bases). Trimming removed 4 bases from V and 7 bases from J, with 13 bases in between. The germline gives CDR1 SGHNT, CDR2 YENEEA. The CDR3 has 13 residues. Complete variable domain (other parts from reference TRBV11-3 and TRBJ1-1): EAGVVQSPRYKIIEKKQPVAFWCNPISGHNTLYWYLQNLGQGPELLIRYENEEAVDDSQLPKDRFSAERLKGVDSTLKIQPAELGDSAVYLCASSWAREYEAFFGQGTRLTVV.

This chain connects TRBV27 to TRBJ2-3; 10 bases are a match to TRBD2. Germline V gives CDR1 MNHEY, CDR2 SMNVEV (reference sequence). CDR3 size: 15 residues. Trimming took 5 bases from V and 7 from J; bases not matched to a gene: 9. In DNA form, the CDR3 reads TGTGCCAGCAGTCCCATAGCGGGGGGTACGAATACGCAGTATTTT. The encoded protein is CASSPIAGGTNTQYF.